The present T cell receptor beta chain was sequenced within a study of T cell clones after liver transplantation. About the research overall: Three of eight recipients were HCV-positive; others had non-autoimmune, non-viral indications. Study findings and constraints: These preliminary findings come from unstandardized post-transplant sampling times. Post-transplant, graft-donor-reactive CD4 TCRbeta sequences in blood dropped significantly in 5 of 8 subjects.

V was clipped by 5 bases and J by 4 bases, with 16 bases between them. This CDR3 comprises 15 residues. Germline CDR1 reads KGHSH; CDR2 reads LQKENI. Libraries were prepared by immunoSEQ multiplex PCR; TCRdb keeps only in-frame clonotypes and omits some of them. The sample holds about 80,000 clones, 82% seen once. About this clone itself: The antigen remains unidentified.

This clonotype was sampled from a human patient who received a liver transplant. The T cells may come from the graft donor. This chain joins TRBV18 and TRBJ2-3; possibly TRBD2 for D (5 bases). Sequencing was performed on CD4+ T cells from blood, taken approximately 45 months after liver transplant. CDR3 sequence: CASSTRRDRADTQYF. The CDR3 nucleotides read TGTGCCAGCTCAACACGCCGGGATAGGGCAGATACGCAGTATTTT.